This T cell receptor (beta chain) was obtained from a study of cytomegalovirus exposure and HLA in healthy donors. Remarks on this clone: Its antigen is currently unknown.

Both 60 Vbeta primers and 13 Jbeta primers went into the PCR. Some clones are missing from TCRdb's copy, which holds only in-frame ones; the method was immunoSEQ multiplex PCR. The table shows some 40,000 clones, with over 70% occurring only once. CDR1 and CDR2 from the germline V gene are KGHSH and LQKENI. The V and J ends lost 7 bases and 9 bases, in that order; junction bases with no gene match: 8. There are 13 residues in the CDR3. General observations from the study: Apart from CMV serostatus, no immune exposure information was available. Later examination showed HLA-associated TCR beta chains had greater clonal expansion than equally common others. Earlier analysis yielded a pattern in which most TCR beta V segments were productive about 90% or about 30% of the time.

Donors counted as nominally healthy when sampled, yet unrecorded immune exposures were likely. The sample consisted of PBMCs. The sequence derives from a man aged 50-60 years in good health and CMV-seronegative. V usage is TRBV18 and J usage is TRBJ2-1; 8 bases line up with TRBD2. The chain's CDR3 is CASLGLGFGEQFF. The CDR3 DNA reads TGTGCCAGCTTGGGACTAGGGTTCGGTGAGCAGTTCTTC. Complete variable domain (other parts from reference TRBV18 and TRBJ2-1): NAGVMQNPRHLVRRRGQEARLRCSPMKGHSHVYWYRQLPEEGLKFMVYLQKENIIDESGMPKERFSAEFPKEGPSILRIQQVVRGDSAAYFCASLGLGFGEQFFGPGTRLTVL.